This entry lists 5 T cell receptor beta chains sequenced from one sample in a study of OX40 agonist ivuxolimab in advanced cancers. The assay was immunoSEQ multiplex PCR, and TCRdb's table has in-frame clones only and misses some. The sample holds tens of thousands of clones; about 88% are singletons and the top ten take 2% to 2.5%. The specimen comprised CD4+ or CD8+ T cells sorted from blood, sampled in a trial of the OX40 agonist ivuxolimab. These TCRs come from an adult with an advanced solid tumor such as melanoma, head and neck, liver or kidney cancer.

This chain connects TRBV7-6 to TRBJ2-5, with D unresolved. The ends were cut back, 3 bases at V and 0 bases at J, with 14 bases in the middle. CDR3 length: 16 amino acids. The germline V gene has CDR1 SGHVS and CDR2 FNYEAQ. The CDR3 loop reads CASSFGVSVYQETQYF. The CDR3 nucleotides read TGTGCCAGCAGCTTCGGTGTCTCTGTTTACCAAGAGACCCAGTACTTC. The full variable domain, in which reference TRBV7-6 and TRBJ2-5 provide the parts outside the CDR3, is GAGVSQSPRYKVTKRGQDVALRCDPISGHVSLYWYRQALGQGPEFLTYFNYEAQQDKSGLPNDRFSAERPEGSISTLTIQRTEQRDSAMYRCASSFGVSVYQETQYFGPGTRLLVL.

The genes are TRBV11-2 and TRBJ2-5, with no clear D. CDR1 and CDR2 (germline): SGHAT, FQNNGV. This CDR3 spans 14 amino acids. The V end lost 3 bases, the J end lost 1 base, and 9 bases lay between the germline ends. The CDR3 nucleotides are TGTGCCAGCAGCTTCTGGCGGATCCAAGAGACCCAGTACTTC. Its translation: CASSFWRIQETQYF.

The chain combines TRBV6-1 with TRBJ1-4, with D possibly matching TRBD1 (6 bases). Trimming removed 0 bases from V and 8 bases from J, with 22 bases in between. The CDR3 is 18 residues long. Germline V gene lookup returns CDR1 MNHNS and CDR2 SASEGT. The CDR3 protein is CASSEALRLWTAGEKLFF. CDR3 sequence (DNA): TGTGCCAGCAGTGAAGCGCTTCGGTTGTGGACAGCAGGCGAAAAACTGTTTTTT.

The genes are TRBV11-3 and TRBJ1-1, with a tentative D call TRBD1 (5 bases). V lost 0 bases and J 10 bases, leaving 15 bases between the germline ends. Per the germline V gene, CDR1 is SGHNT and CDR2 is YENEEA. This CDR3 has 14 amino acids. CDR3 sequence (DNA): TGTGCCAGCAGCTTAGAGTCATACAGGATGGGAGCTTTCTTT. Translated: CASSLESYRMGAFF.

J is TRBJ1-2 and V is TRBV10-3, with D perhaps matching TRBD1 (6 bases). V lost 2 bases and J lost 6, with 10 bases in between. CDR3 length equals 13 residues. Germline lookup yields CDR1 ENHRY and CDR2 SYGVKD. In DNA, the CDR3 is TGTGCCATCAGTGAGGGGCAGGGGCATGGCTACACCTTC. Its protein is CAISEGQGHGYTF.